One T cell receptor beta chain is described in this entry. Its antigen remains unidentified. Expressed TCRB transcripts were sequenced after all isolated RNA was converted to cDNA. Generated by immunoSEQ multiplex PCR, the TCRdb table keeps only in-frame clones and is missing some. The sample consists of fewer than 350,000 clones, 8% of them appearing once. This sample was taken from a study of beta chain features in type 1 diabetes. The CDR3 covers 14 residues. CDR1 is MNHEY, CDR2 SVGAGI, per germline. V was pared by 6 bases and J by 0 bases, with 11 bases between. Study-wide results and limits: Moderate but significant shortening of TCRB CDR3s was recorded in all four CD4+ subsets from Type 1 diabetes patients. In comparison with healthy donors, patients had naive, central memory and Treg TCRB repertoires that appeared more similar.

The material sequenced was central memory CD4+ T cells from blood. This clonotype was sampled from a woman aged 18 to 35 in good health. The chain uses TRBV6-5 and TRBJ1-2, with a possible D match to TRBD1 (5 bases). The CDR3 DNA reads TGTGCCAGCAGACCGCAGGGATCTAACTATGGCTACACCTTC. Its protein product is CASRPQGSNYGYTF.